Listed below are T cell receptor beta chains from one sample, sequenced in a study of blood T cells in healthy people across ages. TCRdb processed the 5' RACE reads anew with MiXCR; each CDR3 protein has one entry. Counted here are about 830,000 distinct CDR3 sequences, roughly 64% occurring once; the ten biggest clones make up approximately 20%. The sample taken for sequencing was blood. Receptors were obtained from a man aged 25-45 years in good health. CDR3s include the opening cysteine and the closing phenylalanine or tryptophan. Fields, in order: J gene, CDR3 length, V gene, CDR3 protein.

TRBJ2-1,15,TRBV7-2,CASSPTGGLYNEQFF
TRBJ2-1,14,TRBV12-3/TRBV12-4,CASSRGQGINVQFF
TRBJ1-2,12,TRBV20-1,CSAVEVGYGYTF
TRBJ2-1,17,TRBV4-2,CASSPLKGLDSYNEQFF
TRBJ1-2,13,TRBV5-1,CASREDSLVSYTF
TRBJ2-7,14,TRBV10-2,CASRETGGHYEQYF
TRBJ2-7,16,TRBV9,CASSPRLAGEDYEQYF
TRBJ2-3,14,TRBV3-1,CASSQGPDTDTQYF
TRBJ1-4,15,TRBV10-3,CAISESGGPNEKLFF
TRBJ2-5,14,TRBV2,CASSEVGSQETQYF
TRBJ2-5,15,TRBV6-5,CASSRDRRLGETQYF
TRBJ2-5,15,TRBV28,CASSSPGQNPETQYF
TRBJ2-7,15,TRBV7-9,CASSQRDSGTYEQYF
TRBJ1-6,13,TRBV10-3,CAAQGTGDSPLHF
TRBJ2-1,11,TRBV29-1,CSETVYNEQFF
TRBJ1-5,15,TRBV6-1,CASTAQRGSNQPQHF
NA,11,TRBV28,CASRIGYEQYF
TRBJ2-3,15,TRBV11-1,CASSTTSGSTDTQYF
TRBJ2-2,15,TRBV7-2,CASSFLPRGTGELFF
TRBJ2-1,17,TRBV28,CASSSHPGTGVSDEQFF
TRBJ1-2,14,TRBV20-1,CSATGQGYNYGYTF
TRBJ2-1,16,TRBV5-1,CASSLELAEGYNEQFF